Presented here are 30 T cell receptor beta chains from one specimen sequenced in a study of Graves' ophthalmopathy and Graves' hyperthyroidism. RNA transcripts yielded amplified TCR beta CDR3 regions. The library came from an HTBI-primed first-round RT-PCR and a second-round multiplex PCR. One entry per CDR3 protein results from TCRdb running MiXCR on the multiplex PCR reads. The data hold about 660,000 distinct CDR3 sequences, with roughly two fifths observed a single time. Input material: peripheral blood. The receptors were gathered from an adult man with Graves' ophthalmopathy.

For this clonotype: A much more abundant neighbour one base away suggests this may be a read error. The chain is built from TRBV7-2 and TRBJ2-6; TRBD2 agrees at 7 bases. The CDR3 covers 20 residues. The germline V gene encodes CDR1 SGHTA and CDR2 FQGNSA. The V segment lost 4 bases and the J segment 0 bases; nucleotides outside the gene matches: 15. DNA of the CDR3: TGTGCCAGCAGCTCGCATGGGTTCGCGGGGGTGTTCTCTGGGGCCAACGTCCTGACTTTC. The encoded protein is CASSSHGFAGVFSGANVLTF.

This clonotype was detected a few times. The V call is TRBV10-3, the J call TRBJ2-7; D remains ambiguous. With the DNA end fitting TRBJ2-1 better, the J assignment may be wrong. The CDR3 is made up of 14 amino acids. Germline CDR1 reads ENHRY; CDR2 reads SYGVKD. This CDR3 is CAISESLGANEQFF. The CDR3 DNA reads TGTGCCATCAGTGAGTCGTTGGGTGCCAATGAGCAGTTCTTC.

This clonotype was observed at least ten times. One end of the junction varies from germline; a read error may be responsible. The J gene is TRBJ2-2, the V gene TRBV7-7; maybe TRBD2 (5 bases). Germline values: CDR1 SSHAT, CDR2 FNYEAQ (reference sequence). The CDR3 covers 13 residues. For the CDR3, the DNA is TGTGCTAGCAGCTTGAGGGAAACCGGGGAGCTGTTTTTT. Amino acids: CASSLRETGELFF.

The DNA of the CDR3 is TGCAGCGCTTCCCGGGATCCGCAAAACACAGATACGCAGTATTTT. Amino acid sequence: CSASRDPQNTDTQYF. This rearrangement joins TRBV29-1 to TRBJ2-3; a possible D gene is TRBD2 (5 bases). The germline V and J ends were trimmed by 7 bases and 2 bases, with 19 bases remaining between them. This CDR3 is built from 15 residues. The germline V gene encodes CDR1 SQVTM and CDR2 ANQGSEA.

This clonotype came up many times. The chain joins TRBV4-1 to TRBJ2-7; 10 positions match TRBD1. The CDR3 loop spans 15 amino acids. The V gene end was trimmed by 4 bases and the J gene end by 7 bases; junction bases not matched to a gene: 10. Per the germline V gene, CDR1 is MGHRA and CDR2 is YSYEKL. CDR3 protein: CASSLRQGATDEQYF. CDR3 nucleotide sequence: TGCGCCAGCAGCCTAAGACAGGGGGCTACGGATGAGCAGTACTTC.

The CDR3 loop reads CATSSLQGGPWETQYF. CDR3 DNA sequence: TGTGCCACCAGCAGCTTACAGGGTGGCCCGTGGGAGACCCAGTACTTC. The J gene is TRBJ2-5, the V gene TRBV15; D is perhaps TRBD1 (6 bases). The CDR3 covers 16 residues. In germline, CDR1 is LNHNV, CDR2 YYDKDF (reference sequence). Trimming took off 3 bases at V and 5 bases at J, with 19 bases between the two ends.

The chain employs TRBV5-1 and TRBJ2-7, with D possibly TRBD2 on 5 matching bases. The ends were cut back, 4 bases at V and 7 bases at J, with 21 bases in the middle. The CDR3 totals 15 residues. CDR1 and CDR2 from the germline V gene are SGHRS and YFSETQ. CDR3 sequence: CASSPSGPSPGEQYF. As DNA, the CDR3 is TGCGCCAGCAGCCCCTCCGGGCCCTCTCCGGGAGAGCAGTACTTC.

To note about this clonotype: It may be a read error: a sequence one base away is much more abundant. The chain recombines TRBV19 with TRBJ2-5, with 8 bases identical to TRBD1. The V and J ends lost 7 bases and 4 bases, in that order; junction bases with no gene match: 11. The germline V gene has CDR1 LNHDA and CDR2 SQIVND (reference sequence). The CDR3 length is 15 residues. This chain's CDR3 is CASTRGQGRRETQYF. The CDR3 DNA follows: TGTGCCAGTACCCGAGGACAGGGACGACGAGAGACCCAGTACTTC.

This clonotype was recorded at least ten times. The gene calls are TRBV5-1 and TRBJ2-7, with D possibly TRBD1 on 6 matching bases. The ends were cut back, 4 bases at V and 3 bases at J, with 8 bases in the middle. The CDR3 covers 12 residues. From germline, CDR1 is SGHRS and CDR2 YFSETQ. This CDR3 is CASSRDNYEQYF. DNA of the CDR3: TGCGCCAGCAGCCGGGACAACTACGAGCAGTACTTC.

The rearrangement uses TRBV29-1 and TRBJ2-5, with TRBD2 identical over 8 bases. The junction had 5 bases not matched to a gene; V was cut back by 0 bases and J by 5 bases. The CDR3 extends over 14 amino acids. CDR1 SQVTM and CDR2 ANQGSEA come from the germline V gene. For the CDR3, the DNA is TGCAGCGTTGAAGAGGTAGCGGGAAGGGAGACCCAGTACTTC. This translates into CSVEEVAGRETQYF.

This clonotype is a singleton in its sample. A single base separates this from a much larger clone, so it may be a read error. This chain links TRBV20-1 with TRBJ2-5; TRBD2 aligns across 7 bases. V was clipped by 6 bases and J by 4 bases; unmatched bases: 11. This CDR3 is 14 amino acids long. CDR1 and CDR2 from the germline V gene are DFQATT and SNEGSKA (reference sequence). CDR3 sequence: CSAAGGGLLETQYF. CDR3 DNA: TGCAGTGCGGCCGGGGGAGGGTTACTAGAGACCCAGTACTTC.

This clonotype was observed at least ten times. The rearrangement joins TRBV9 to TRBJ1-3; D uncertain. V dropped 2 bases and J dropped 4 bases, with 7 bases sitting between them. Germline V gives CDR1 SGDLS, CDR2 YYNGEE. There are 13 residues in the CDR3. In DNA form, the CDR3 reads TGTGCCAGCAGCGTCGGCGGGGGAAACACCATATATTTT. It codes for CASSVGGGNTIYF.

The chain links TRBV20-1 to TRBJ2-7; TRBD2 is a possible D gene (5 bases). Germline CDR1 DFQATT, CDR2 SNEGSKA (reference sequence). V was trimmed by 3 bases and J by 3 bases, leaving 12 bases between them. CDR3 size: 13 residues. Written as DNA, the CDR3 is TGCAGTGCTAGGGGCACCGGGAACTACGAGCAGTACTTC. This sequence encodes CSARGTGNYEQYF.

In this sample, this clonotype turned up once. Germline is not matched at one junction end, which may reflect a read error. The chain carries TRBV10-2 and TRBJ2-7; 9 positions agree with TRBD2. CDR1 is WSHSY, CDR2 SAAADI, per germline. This CDR3 region has 17 residues. CDR3 bases: TGTGCCAGCAGTCCTACTAGCGGGTCTTTGAGCTCCTACGAGCAGTACTTC. Its protein is CASSPTSGSLSSYEQYF.

This clonotype showed up many times. The chain has TRBV6-6 and TRBJ1-5; D not resolved. Trimming pared 0 bases from V and 6 bases from J, leaving 9 bases between. CDR3 length: 14 residues. Germline V gives CDR1 MNHNY, CDR2 SVGAGI (reference sequence). CDR3 coding DNA: TGTGCCAGCAGTTACTCGAACGGTGGTCAGCCCCAGCATTTT. This encodes CASSYSNGGQPQHF.

This clonotype occurred a few times. The rearrangement uses TRBV7-3 and TRBJ2-2, with 11 bases fitting TRBD1. This CDR3 has 15 residues. Germline values: CDR1 SGHTA, CDR2 FQGTGA. The trim removed 5 bases at V and 6 bases at J, leaving 5 bases unmatched. CDR3 in amino acids: CASSPGQGVPGELFF. CDR3 DNA: TGTGCCAGCAGCCCGGGACAGGGGGTTCCCGGGGAGCTGTTTTTT.

This clonotype was recorded at least ten times. The chain carries TRBV6-5 and TRBJ1-2; D call uncertain. The V end lost 3 bases, the J end lost 5 bases, and 13 bases lay between the germline ends. CDR1 is MNHEY and CDR2 is SVGAGI in the germline V gene. The CDR3 loop spans 14 amino acids. The CDR3 bases are TGTGCCAGCAGTTATCCCGGCCTGGGATATGGCTACACCTTC. It codes for CASSYPGLGYGYTF.

The rearrangement joins TRBV3-1 to TRBJ2-5; a weak D match, TRBD1 (6 bases). CDR1 LGHDT and CDR2 YNNKEL come from the germline V gene (reference sequence). V was trimmed by 4 bases and J by 5 bases, leaving 17 bases between them. The CDR3 has 15 residues. In nucleotides, the CDR3 is TGTGCCAGCAGCCTCCCTGGACAGAGGGGCGAGACCCAGTACTTC. This translates into CASSLPGQRGETQYF.

In this sample, this clonotype turned up many times. The chain combines TRBV24-1 with TRBJ1-5; D perhaps matches TRBD1 (5 bases). Per the germline V gene, CDR1 is KGHDR and CDR2 is SFDVKD. Trimming shortened V by 0 bases and J by 2 bases, and 16 bases separated the two germline ends. This CDR3 region has 18 residues. The CDR3 bases are TGTGCCACCAGTGATTTGAGGCAGGGTGGGGTTGGCAATCAGCCCCAGCATTTT. It encodes CATSDLRQGGVGNQPQHF.

V and J are TRBV7-6 and TRBJ2-7; no reliable D call. CDR1 is SGHVS, CDR2 FNYEAQ, per germline. This CDR3 is 14 amino acids long. V was pared by 5 bases and J by 2 bases, with 13 bases between. CDR3 nucleotide sequence: TGTGCCAGCAGCCAAGAATCCGGGCCCTACGAGCAGTACTTC. Its protein product is CASSQESGPYEQYF.

This clonotype was seen many times. The chain uses TRBV2 and TRBJ2-7; D may be TRBD1 (5 bases). CDR1 and CDR2 from the germline V gene are SNHLY and FYNNEI. The length of the CDR3 is 13 residues. V lost 6 bases to trimming and J lost 3 bases, with 12 bases between them. In nucleotides, the CDR3 is TGTGCCAGCAGACAGACAGAGATCTACGAGCAGTACTTC. Its protein is CASRQTEIYEQYF.

This clonotype has just a few counts. The chain joins TRBV25-1 to TRBJ2-7, with TRBD2 as a possible D gene (5 bases). CDR1 is MGHDK and CDR2 is SYGVNS in the germline V gene. The CDR3 sequence is 16 residues long. Deletions cut 8 bases from V and 7 bases from J, with 27 bases between. The CDR3 DNA reads as TGTGCCAGCTCACCAAACGAGGTACTAGGAGCTGGGGAGCAGTACTTC. This codes for CASSPNEVLGAGEQYF.

The chain links TRBV19 to TRBJ1-5, with D unresolved. Trimming removed 5 bases at V and 0 bases at J, with 14 bases between. The germline V gene encodes CDR1 LNHDA and CDR2 SQIVND (reference sequence). This CDR3 contains 16 residues. The CDR3 protein is CASSVSYPDSNQPQHF. DNA for the CDR3: TGTGCCAGTAGTGTCAGTTATCCGGATAGCAATCAGCCCCAGCATTTT. The full variable domain, with the rest looked up from reference TRBV19 and TRBJ1-5, is DGGITQSPKYLFRKEGQNVTLSCEQNLNHDAMYWYRQDPGQGLRLIYYSQIVNDFQKGDIAEGYSVSREKKESFPLTVTSAQKNPTAFYLCASSVSYPDSNQPQHFGDGTRLSIL.

This clonotype has ten or more counts. The chain links TRBV7-2 to TRBJ2-7; D remains unclear. Germline lookup yields CDR1 SGHTA and CDR2 FQGNSA. The length of the CDR3 is 15 residues. Between the trimmed V and J ends, which lost 0 bases and 0 bases, there was a span of 9 bases. DNA of the CDR3: TGTGCCAGCAGCTTAGCTCGGGTCGGCTCCTACGAGCAGTACTTC. Encoded protein: CASSLARVGSYEQYF. The full variable domain, rest sourced from reference TRBV7-2 and TRBJ2-7, is GAGVSQSPSNKVTEKGKDVELRCDPISGHTALYWYRQSLGQGLEFLIYFQGNSAPDKSGLPSDRFSAERTGGSVSTLTIQRTQQEDSAVYLCASSLARVGSYEQYFGPGTRLTVT.

J is TRBJ2-7 and V is TRBV6-1; possible D gene TRBD1, 6 bases. Germline CDR1 MNHNS, CDR2 SASEGT. This CDR3 comprises 15 residues. V was shortened by 6 bases and J by 3 bases, with 18 bases between the two germline ends. CDR3 amino acids: CASSVAGDAYYEQYF. CDR3 nucleotides: TGTGCCAGCAGCGTGGCAGGGGACGCCTACTACGAGCAGTACTTC.

This clonotype was seen repeatedly, ten times or more. One end of the junction fails to match germline, which may point to a read error. This chain joins TRBV2 and TRBJ1-1; tentative D call: TRBD1 (5 bases). This CDR3 contains 15 residues. The germline gives CDR1 SNHLY, CDR2 FYNNEI. This CDR3 reads CVSTAGLHPGAEAFF. CDR3 sequence (DNA): TGTGTCAGCACAGCAGGGCTACACCCGGGCGCTGAAGCTTTCTTT. The whole variable domain, filled in from reference TRBV2 and TRBJ1-1, reads EPEVTQTPSHQVTQMGQEVILRCVPISNHLYFYWYRQILGQKVEFLVSFYNNEISEKSEIFDDQFSVERPDGSNFTLKIRSTKLEDSAMYFCVSTAGLHPGAEAFFGQGTRLTVV.

The J gene is TRBJ2-7, the V gene TRBV5-1; 8 bases map to TRBD1. Looked up from germline, CDR1 is SGHRS and CDR2 is YFSETQ. Germline trimming cut 4 bases from V and 5 bases from J; bases unmatched to any gene: 5. The CDR3 loop spans 13 amino acids. CDR3 in amino acids: CASSKGQADEQYF. CDR3 DNA: TGCGCCAGCAGCAAGGGACAGGCCGACGAGCAGTACTTC.

This chain links TRBV20-1 with TRBJ2-5; D may be TRBD1 or TRBD2 (5 bases each). V gave up 2 bases and J gave up 9 bases, with 16 bases separating them. Per germline, CDR1 DFQATT and CDR2 SNEGSKA (reference sequence). The CDR3 loop spans 13 amino acids. The CDR3 reads CSARLGRDQPQYF. CDR3 nucleotide sequence: TGCAGTGCTAGATTGGGACGGGATCAGCCCCAGTACTTC.

The chain is built from TRBV19 and TRBJ1-5; no reliable D call. This CDR3 comprises 14 residues. V lost 3 bases and J 3 bases, leaving 9 bases between the germline ends. Germline lookup yields CDR1 LNHDA and CDR2 SQIVND (reference sequence). The CDR3 DNA sequence: TGTGCCAGTAGTATGGTGGTCAACAATCAGCCCCAGCATTTT. This encodes CASSMVVNNQPQHF.

The J gene is TRBJ2-1, the V gene TRBV7-8; possibly TRBD1 or TRBD2 for D (6 bases each). Between the trimmed V and J ends, which lost 1 base and 4 bases, there was a span of 11 bases. The CDR3 has 15 residues. CDR1 is SGHVS and CDR2 is FQNEAQ in the germline V gene. The CDR3 reads CASSLGRGLYNEQFF. DNA of the CDR3: TGTGCCAGCAGCTTAGGACGGGGGCTGTACAATGAGCAGTTCTTC.